These 9 T cell receptor beta chains share one sample of origin, sequenced in a study of blood T cell repertoires in COVID-19. The repertoire was sequenced with immunoSEQ multiplex PCR; TCRdb's copy has only in-frame clones and lacks some. The data contain more than 300,000 clones, 90% of them singletons. The sample taken for sequencing was PBMCs or T cells enriched from blood (not recorded which). The receptors stem from a young woman who had been exposed to COVID-19.

V is TRBV6-2 or TRBV6-3 and J is TRBJ2-7; TRBD2 is a possible D gene (6 bases). The CDR3 runs 16 residues. Germline assignment: CDR1 MNHEY and CDR2 SVGEGT. Trimming stripped 4 bases from V and 4 bases from J, with 20 bases between. CDR3 loop: CASSFRHLGLKYEQYF. The CDR3 nucleotides are TGTGCCAGCAGTTTCCGACATCTCGGACTAAAGTACGAGCAGTACTTC.

The chain carries TRBV7-2 and TRBJ2-5, with a tentative D call TRBD2 (5 bases). V lost 5 bases and J lost 4, with 14 bases in between. The length of the CDR3 is 14 residues. CDR1 and CDR2 from the germline V gene are SGHTA and FQGNSA. The CDR3 reads CASSPPGSRETQYF. DNA for the CDR3: TGTGCCAGCAGCCCACCGGGGTCTCGAGAGACCCAGTACTTC. Using reference TRBV7-2 and TRBJ2-5 for the parts outside the CDR3, the full variable domain is GAGVSQSPSNKVTEKGKDVELRCDPISGHTALYWYRQSLGQGLEFLIYFQGNSAPDKSGLPSDRFSAERTGGSVSTLTIQRTQQEDSAVYLCASSPPGSRETQYFGPGTRLLVL.

V and J are TRBV19 and TRBJ1-1; TRBD1 agrees at 7 bases. Germline V gene sequence: CDR1 LNHDA, CDR2 SQIVND (reference sequence). There are 13 residues in the CDR3. V lost 3 bases to trimming and J lost 7 bases; unmatched junction nucleotides: 5. CDR3 amino acids: CASSIDRDLEAFF. In nucleotides, the CDR3 is TGTGCCAGTAGTATTGACAGGGACCTTGAAGCTTTCTTT.

CDR3: CASSHVTAGGSSYEQYF. DNA for the CDR3: TGTGCCAGCAGCCACGTTACAGCGGGCGGCAGCTCCTACGAGCAGTACTTC. The genes are TRBV4-2 and TRBJ2-7, with D perhaps matching TRBD2 (6 bases). The CDR3 sequence is 17 residues long. V gave up 3 bases and J gave up 0 bases, with 18 bases separating them. CDR1 is LGHNA, CDR2 YNFKEQ, per germline.

V usage is TRBV4-1 and J usage is TRBJ1-1, with D maybe TRBD1 (5 bases). The germline gives CDR1 MGHRA, CDR2 YSYEKL. V lost 2 bases, J lost 5 bases, and 18 bases lay in between. The CDR3 is 16 amino acids. CDR3 nucleotide sequence: TGCGCCAGCAGCCAACCTGTCCAGGGAAGGTGGACTGAAGCTTTCTTT. Residues: CASSQPVQGRWTEAFF.

The gene calls are TRBV3-1 (or the pseudogene TRBV3-2) and TRBJ1-2; 8 nucleotides align to TRBD1. V was pared by 1 base and J by 0 bases, with 4 bases of the junction left unmatched. Germline lookup yields CDR1 LGHDT and CDR2 YNNKEL (reference sequence). The CDR3 runs 16 residues. The CDR3 is CASSQGTGTANYGYTF. The CDR3 bases are TGTGCCAGCAGCCAAGGGACAGGGACAGCTAACTATGGCTACACCTTC.

The chain uses TRBV2 and TRBJ2-1; 7 bases map to TRBD1. Losses at the gene ends were 5 bases for V and 3 bases for J; bases not matched to a gene: 10. The CDR3 consists of 16 residues. Per the germline V gene, CDR1 is SNHLY and CDR2 is FYNNEI. CDR3 in DNA: TGTGCCAGCAGTCTACTTGGACAGGAGGTCTACAATGAGCAGTTCTTC. Protein sequence: CASSLLGQEVYNEQFF.

The V and J genes are TRBV6-5 and TRBJ1-2, with D maybe TRBD1 (6 bases). CDR3 length: 15 amino acids. Trimming shortened V by 0 bases and J by 7 bases, and 15 bases separated the two germline ends. Germline V gene data show CDR1 as MNHEY and CDR2 as SVGAGI. CDR3 nucleotides: TGTGCCAGCAGTTACTCGCGCAGGGGCCCGAGTGGCTACACCTTC. Protein product: CASSYSRRGPSGYTF.

This chain uses TRBV19 with TRBJ1-2, with no clear D. This CDR3 comprises 12 residues. CDR1 and CDR2 (germline): LNHDA, SQIVND (reference sequence). V shed 7 bases and J shed 8 bases, with 14 bases lying between them. CDR3 sequence (DNA): TGTGCCAGTATGTTGGTGAATGGCGGCTACACCTTC. Its translation: CASMLVNGGYTF.